This TCR beta chain originates from a study of cytomegalovirus exposure and HLA in healthy donors. General study points: Later analysis showed most CMV-associated TCR beta chains appearing HLA-restricted. Follow-up analysis seemed to connect common viral pathogens with several of the most significant clusters identified. Most observed TCR sequences were rare, whereas some public TCRs were detected in many donors. Researchers left out some V segments, among them TRBV6-2 and TRBV6-3, as indistinguishable.

Germline lookup yields CDR1 LNHDA and CDR2 SQIVND (reference sequence). V was pared by 5 bases and J by 3 bases, with 1 base of the junction left unmatched. The CDR3 is 14 residues long. The PCR made use of 60 Vbeta and 13 Jbeta primers. Using immunoSEQ multiplex PCR, the repertoire was profiled, and TCRdb retains in-frame clones only, with some absent. The sample carries some 170,000 clones, around 77% recorded once. This clone was seen a single time. Antigen specificity is unknown. This TCR was sampled from a middle-aged woman in good health and CMV-seronegative. Sequenced sample: PBMCs. The genes are TRBV19 and TRBJ2-7; 13 positions match TRBD2. The chain's CDR3 is CASSWTSGSYEQYF. CDR3 sequence (DNA): TGTGCCAGTAGTTGGACTAGCGGGAGCTACGAGCAGTACTTC. Full variable domain (rest looked up from reference TRBV19 and TRBJ2-7): DGGITQSPKYLFRKEGQNVTLSCEQNLNHDAMYWYRQDPGQGLRLIYYSQIVNDFQKGDIAEGYSVSREKKESFPLTVTSAQKNPTAFYLCASSWTSGSYEQYFGPGTRLTVT.